This entry concerns a single T cell receptor (beta chain). The antigen is undetermined. The germline V gene has CDR1 MNHNY and CDR2 SVGAGI (reference sequence). CDR3 size: 13 residues. V was pared by 7 bases and J by 5 bases, with 14 bases between. The use of a sample-barcoded 5' primer and a J-beta primer mix characterized a second PCR of 7 to 11 cycles. Each CDR3 protein gets one entry after TCRdb re-called the 5' RACE reads with MiXCR. The top ten hold 40% to 50% of the sample, which has more than 700,000 distinct CDR3 sequences, 50% to 65% seen once. The entry originates in a study of blood T cells in healthy people across ages. Study conclusions and caveats: From one million sequenced T cells, diversity estimates were lower bounds.

The sequenced sample consisted of blood. This sequence originates from an elderly man in good health. This chain uses TRBV6-6 with TRBJ1-1, with a weak D call TRBD1 (5 bases). CDR3 loop: CASKRGVETEAFF. The CDR3 bases are TGTGCCAGCAAGCGGGGGGTGGAAACTGAAGCTTTCTTT.